A selection of T cell receptor beta chains follows, all from one sample in a study of T cell responses to AZD1222 COVID-19 vaccine. Measured with immunoSEQ multiplex PCR; TCRdb has only the in-frame clones, and not every one. The table has some 150,000 clones, about 92% seen once. Source: peripheral blood, taken 28 days after the second AZD1222 dose. Every receptor here comes from an adult who received the AZD1222 COVID-19 vaccine. CDR3s include the opening cysteine and the closing phenylalanine or tryptophan. D genes are given only for firm matches. Some rows mark clone size as missing; the rest say once, few, many or name a class of expanded clone.

>TRBJ2-6|-|TRBV11-3|TRBD1
CASSLGQGATGANVLTF
TGTGCCAGCAGCTTGGGACAGGGGGCGACTGGGGCCAACGTCCTGACTTTC
>TRBJ2-2|-|TRBV7-2|-
CASRGQTSRWAGELFF
TGTGCCAGCAGAGGACAGACCTCCCGATGGGCCGGGGAGCTGTTTTTT
>TRBJ1-2|-|TRBV25-1|-
CASSEYFDSEGYTF
TGTGCCAGCAGTGAATATTTTGACAGCGAAGGCTACACCTTC
>TRBJ2-5|-|TRBV7-2|TRBD2
CASSFSGSGETQYF
TGTGCCAGCAGCTTTAGCGGGAGCGGAGAGACCCAGTACTTC
>TRBJ2-1|-|TRBV7-2|-
CASSLAGRYNEQFF
TGTGCCAGCAGCTTAGCTGGCAGATACAATGAGCAGTTCTTC
>TRBJ2-7|-|TRBV6-5|-
CASRETGHSYEQYF
TGTGCCAGCAGGGAGACAGGCCACTCCTACGAGCAGTACTTC
>TRBJ2-7|few|TRBV6-5|TRBD1
CASRPGQGSSYEQYF
TGTGCCAGCAGGCCGGGACAGGGGAGCTCCTACGAGCAGTACTTC
>TRBJ2-3|once|TRBV19|TRBD1
CASHKMGTGGPASTDTQYF
TGTGCCAGTCATAAAATGGGGACAGGGGGTCCGGCTAGCACAGATACGCAGTATTTT
>TRBJ2-3|-|TRBV2|TRBD2
CASSDLASGFADTQYF
TGTGCCAGCAGTGATTTAGCTAGCGGGTTCGCAGATACGCAGTATTTT
>TRBJ2-5|-|TRBV11-1|TRBD2
CASSLRTGGSRGTQYF
TGTGCCAGCAGCTTGCGGACGGGGGGGTCCCGGGGGACCCAGTACTTC
>TRBJ2-7|-|TRBV5-5|-
CASSGGTGFGNHEQYF
TGTGCCAGCAGCGGGGGTACAGGGTTCGGGAATCACGAGCAGTACTTC
>TRBJ1-5|-|TRBV27|-
CASSLSSSRNQPQHF
TGTGCCAGCAGTTTATCGAGCAGCCGCAATCAGCCCCAGCATTTT
>TRBJ1-2|-|TRBV30|TRBD1
CAWSRQGGYGYTF
TGTGCCTGGAGCCGACAGGGCGGCTATGGCTACACCTTC
>TRBJ2-1|-|TRBV21-1|-
CASSKADRSNEQFF
TGTGCCAGCAGCAAAGCGGACAGGAGCAATGAGCAGTTCTTC
>TRBJ2-1|-|TRBV10-3|TRBD1
CAISEEGQGWENEQFF
TGTGCCATCAGTGAAGAGGGACAGGGTTGGGAGAATGAGCAGTTCTTC
>TRBJ1-5|-|TRBV30|-
CAWSLGRGYQPQHF
TGTGCCTGGAGTTTGGGCAGGGGATATCAGCCCCAGCATTTT
>TRBJ2-7|-|TRBV6-1|TRBD1
CASSEKFDRVHEQYF
TGTGCCAGCAGTGAAAAATTCGACAGGGTCCACGAGCAGTACTTC
>TRBJ1-3|-|TRBV7-9|-
CASSLPDGSSGNTIYF
TGTGCCAGCAGCTTACCCGACGGGAGCTCTGGAAACACCATATATTTT
>TRBJ2-1|once|TRBV27|TRBD2
CASSLSGGVNEQFF
TGTGCCAGCAGTTTATCGGGAGGGGTCAATGAGCAGTTCTTC
>TRBJ2-1|-|TRBV19|TRBD2
CASSTRAGSSYNEQFF
TGTGCCAGTAGTACTCGAGCGGGAAGCTCCTACAATGAGCAGTTCTTC
>TRBJ1-2|-|TRBV10-1|TRBD1
CASTSGGGGYTF
TGCGCCAGCACTTCAGGGGGCGGTGGCTACACCTTC
>TRBJ2-1|-|TRBV7-9|-
CASSLLDPYNEQFF
TGTGCCAGCAGCTTACTCGACCCTTACAATGAGCAGTTCTTC
>TRBJ1-2|-|TRBV9|TRBD1
CASSVDRGGGYTF
TGTGCCAGCAGCGTGGACAGGGGTGGCGGCTACACCTTC
>TRBJ1-2|-|TRBV6-5|-
CASRFSWATDYGYTF
TGTGCCAGCCGGTTCTCATGGGCGACAGACTATGGCTACACCTTC
>TRBJ2-1|-|TRBV5-1|TRBD2
CASSFGAGVFRNEQFF
TGCGCCAGCAGCTTTGGAGCGGGAGTATTTAGGAATGAGCAGTTCTTC
>TRBJ2-3|-|TRBV2|TRBD2
CASREPGTSVNTQYF
TGTGCCAGCAGGGAGCCCGGGACTAGCGTGAATACGCAGTATTTT
>TRBJ1-4|-|TRBV9|TRBD1
CASSDRGQGPEKLFF
TGTGCCAGCAGCGACCGGGGACAGGGTCCTGAAAAACTGTTTTTT
>TRBJ1-1|-|TRBV5-5|TRBD1
CASSWGQMNTEAFF
TGTGCCAGCAGCTGGGGACAGATGAACACTGAAGCTTTCTTT
>TRBJ2-2|-|TRBV2|-
CASSVGMTPNTGELFF
TGTGCCAGCAGTGTTGGAATGACACCGAACACCGGGGAGCTGTTTTTT
>TRBJ1-1|-|TRBV25-1|-
CASSDQGGGGEAFF
TGTGCCAGCAGCGACCAGGGCGGGGGCGGTGAAGCTTTCTTT
>TRBJ2-1|-|TRBV3-1/TRBV3-2|-
CASSQAGEVYYNEQFF
TGTGCCAGCAGCCAAGCCGGGGAGGTTTACTACAATGAGCAGTTCTTC
>TRBJ1-1|-|TRBV29-1|-
CSVEGAWNTEAFF
TGCAGCGTTGAAGGGGCTTGGAACACTGAAGCTTTCTTT
>TRBJ2-1|-|TRBV24-1|-
CATSDLDSGRGLYNEQFF
TGTGCCACCAGTGATTTGGATTCCGGGAGAGGGTTGTACAATGAGCAGTTCTTC
>TRBJ2-4|-|TRBV20-1|-
CSAKENIQYF
TGCAGTGCTAAGGAGAACATTCAGTACTTC
>TRBJ2-1|-|TRBV5-1|TRBD2
CASRTSGRPEQFF
TGCGCCAGCAGGACTAGCGGGAGGCCTGAGCAGTTCTTC
>TRBJ2-2|-|TRBV7-9|-
CASSLATGELFF
TGTGCCAGCAGCTTGGCCACCGGGGAGCTGTTTTTT
>TRBJ1-3|-|TRBV7-8|-
CASSQRGQGLSGNTIYF
TGTGCCAGCAGCCAAAGAGGGCAGGGCCTGTCTGGAAACACCATATATTTT
>TRBJ1-6|-|TRBV5-1|TRBD1
CASSQSTGTHSPLHF
TGCGCCAGCAGCCAATCGACAGGGACTCATTCACCCCTCCACTTT
>TRBJ2-2|-|TRBV11-2|-
CARGIGSGNTGELFF
TGTGCCAGGGGTATCGGGAGTGGCAACACCGGGGAGCTGTTTTTT
>TRBJ1-2|-|TRBV7-2|-
CASSNEVLTAYGYTF
TGTGCCAGCAGCAACGAGGTTTTGACTGCCTATGGCTACACCTTC
>TRBJ2-2|-|TRBV7-9|-
CASSSHPRVANTGELFF
TGTGCCAGCAGTTCCCACCCCCGGGTCGCGAACACCGGGGAGCTGTTTTTT
>TRBJ1-4|-|TRBV9|-
CASSTPGGPNEKLFF
TGTGCCAGCAGCACCCCCGGGGGGCCCAATGAAAAACTGTTTTTT